This entry concerns a single T cell receptor (beta chain). Its antigen is unidentified. TCRdb's copy holds only in-frame clones and misses some; the assay was immunoSEQ multiplex PCR. Of nearly 110,000 clones listed, about nine tenths were seen once; the top ten hold over 0.6%. The CDR3 is 14 residues long. V gave up 2 bases and J gave up 5 bases, with 10 bases separating them. The V gene's germline CDR1 is WNHNN and CDR2 SYGVQD (reference sequence). The data stem from a study of graft-versus-host responses after intestinal transplantation. The chain uses TRBV10-1 and TRBJ2-1; D is possibly TRBD1 (6 bases). The TCR was taken from a human donor who was the organ donor for an intestinal transplant. The sample here was unstimulated CD4+ T cells sorted from spleen or lymph node cells, taken before transplant. CDR3 amino acids: CASSEAGENNEQFF. The CDR3, as DNA: TGCGCCAGCAGTGAGGCAGGGGAAAACAATGAGCAGTTCTTC.